What follows describes a single T cell receptor (beta chain). Its antigen is unidentified. Produced via immunoSEQ multiplex PCR; TCRdb's table is partial and in-frame only. The repertoire holds 150,000 to 180,000 clones, with more than 70% as singletons. This sample is part of a study of cytomegalovirus exposure and HLA in healthy donors. Regarding the study as a whole: The listing of roughly 160 TCR beta chains classed them as cytomegalovirus-associated. Reports credit the classifier with highly specific, highly sensitive diagnosis of cytomegalovirus status.

V shed 3 bases and J shed 2 bases, with 11 bases lying between them. Germline CDR1 and CDR2: MNHEY and SMNVEV (reference sequence). CDR3 length: 14 amino acids. The chain is built from TRBV27 and TRBJ2-7; possible D gene TRBD1, 5 bases. The TCR was taken from a human donor in good health. Sequences were obtained from PBMCs. DNA for the CDR3: TGTGCCAGCAGTTTTTGGCAGGGAACCTACGAGCAGTACTTC. Translating gives CASSFWQGTYEQYF.